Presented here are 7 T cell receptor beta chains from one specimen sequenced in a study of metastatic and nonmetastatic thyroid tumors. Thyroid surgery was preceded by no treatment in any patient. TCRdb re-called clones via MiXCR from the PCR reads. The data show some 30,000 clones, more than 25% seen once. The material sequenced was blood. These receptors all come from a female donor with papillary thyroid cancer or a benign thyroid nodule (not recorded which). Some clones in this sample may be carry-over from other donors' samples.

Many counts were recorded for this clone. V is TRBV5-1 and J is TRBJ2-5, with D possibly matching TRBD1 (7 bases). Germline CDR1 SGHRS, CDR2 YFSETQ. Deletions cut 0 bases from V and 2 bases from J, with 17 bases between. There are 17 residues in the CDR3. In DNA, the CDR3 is TGCGCCAGCAGCTTGGTCCAGGGCAGGGGGGAACAAGAGACCCAGTACTTC. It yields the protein CASSLVQGRGEQETQYF.

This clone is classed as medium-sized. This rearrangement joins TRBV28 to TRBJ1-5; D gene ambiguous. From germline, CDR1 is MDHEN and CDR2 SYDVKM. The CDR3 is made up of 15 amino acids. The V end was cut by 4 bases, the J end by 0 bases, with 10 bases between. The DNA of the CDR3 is TGTGCCAGCAGTTCCCCGCGAGGTAGCAATCAGCCCCAGCATTTT. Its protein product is CASSSPRGSNQPQHF.

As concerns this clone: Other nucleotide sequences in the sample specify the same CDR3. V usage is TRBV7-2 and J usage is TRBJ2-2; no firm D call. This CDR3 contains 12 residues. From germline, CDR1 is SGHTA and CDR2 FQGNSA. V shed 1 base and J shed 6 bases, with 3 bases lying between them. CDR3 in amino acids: CASSLGSGELFF. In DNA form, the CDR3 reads TGTGCCAGCAGCTTAGGTTCCGGGGAGCTGTTTTTT.

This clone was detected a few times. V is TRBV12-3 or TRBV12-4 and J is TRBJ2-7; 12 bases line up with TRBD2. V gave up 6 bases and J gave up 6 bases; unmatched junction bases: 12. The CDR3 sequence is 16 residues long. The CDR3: CASSQGLAGKSGEQYF. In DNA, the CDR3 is TGTGCCAGCAGCCAAGGACTAGCGGGAAAATCCGGCGAGCAGTACTTC.

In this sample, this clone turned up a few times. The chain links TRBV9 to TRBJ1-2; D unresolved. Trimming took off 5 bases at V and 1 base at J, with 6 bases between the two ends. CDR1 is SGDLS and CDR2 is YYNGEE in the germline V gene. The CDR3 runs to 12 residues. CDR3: CASSVDNYGYTF. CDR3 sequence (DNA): TGTGCCAGCAGTGTCGATAACTATGGCTACACCTTC.

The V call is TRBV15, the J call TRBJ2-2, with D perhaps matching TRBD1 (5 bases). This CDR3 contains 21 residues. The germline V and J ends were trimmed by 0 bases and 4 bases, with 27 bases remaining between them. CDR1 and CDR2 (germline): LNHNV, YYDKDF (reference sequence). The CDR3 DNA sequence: TGTGCCACCAGCAGAGAGAGGACGAGCACACAGACAGATCAATCCACCGGGGAGCTGTTTTTT. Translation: CATSRERTSTQTDQSTGELFF.

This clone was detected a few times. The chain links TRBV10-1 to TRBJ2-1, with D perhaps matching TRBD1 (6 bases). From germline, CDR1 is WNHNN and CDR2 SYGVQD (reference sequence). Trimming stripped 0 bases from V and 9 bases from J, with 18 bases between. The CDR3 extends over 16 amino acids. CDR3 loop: CASSESIEGETGEQFF. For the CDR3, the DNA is TGCGCCAGCAGTGAGTCAATTGAGGGGGAGACGGGTGAGCAGTTCTTC.